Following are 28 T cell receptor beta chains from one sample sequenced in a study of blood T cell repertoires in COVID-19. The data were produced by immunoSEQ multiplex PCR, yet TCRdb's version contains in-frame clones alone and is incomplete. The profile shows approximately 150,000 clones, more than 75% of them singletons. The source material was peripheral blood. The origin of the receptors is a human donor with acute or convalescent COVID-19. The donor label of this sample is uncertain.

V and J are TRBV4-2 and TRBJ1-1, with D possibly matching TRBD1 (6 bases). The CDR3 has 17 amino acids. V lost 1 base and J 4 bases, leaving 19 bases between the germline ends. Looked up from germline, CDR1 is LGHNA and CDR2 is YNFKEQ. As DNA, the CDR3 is TGTGCCAGCAGCCAAGGTCGGGGGGCCCGAGGGGGCACTGAAGCTTTCTTT. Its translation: CASSQGRGARGGTEAFF.

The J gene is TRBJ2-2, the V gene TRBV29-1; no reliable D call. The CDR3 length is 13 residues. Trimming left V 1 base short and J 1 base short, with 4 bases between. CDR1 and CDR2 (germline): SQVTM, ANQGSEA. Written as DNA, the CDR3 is TGCAGCGTTGAAGGACTGAACACCGGGGAGCTGTTTTTT. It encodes CSVEGLNTGELFF.

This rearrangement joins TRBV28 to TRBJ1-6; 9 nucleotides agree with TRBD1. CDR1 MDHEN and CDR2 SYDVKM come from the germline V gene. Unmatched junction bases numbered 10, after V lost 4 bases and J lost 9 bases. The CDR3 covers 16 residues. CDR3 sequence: CASSSGTGYVGSPLHF. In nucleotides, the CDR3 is TGTGCCAGCAGTTCCGGGACAGGGTACGTTGGTTCACCCCTCCACTTT.

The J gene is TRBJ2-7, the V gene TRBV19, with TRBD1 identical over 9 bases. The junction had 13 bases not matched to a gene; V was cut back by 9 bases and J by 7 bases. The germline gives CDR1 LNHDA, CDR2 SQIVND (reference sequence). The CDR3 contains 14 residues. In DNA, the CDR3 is TGTGCCAGCCGGTCCGGGACAGGGTCGGGGGAGCAGTACTTC. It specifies CASRSGTGSGEQYF.

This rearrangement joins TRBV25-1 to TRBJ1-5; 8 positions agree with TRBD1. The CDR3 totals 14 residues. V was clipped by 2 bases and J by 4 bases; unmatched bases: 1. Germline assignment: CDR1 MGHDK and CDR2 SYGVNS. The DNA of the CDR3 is TGTGCCAGCAGTGAACGACAGGGGAATCAGCCCCAGCATTTT. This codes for CASSERQGNQPQHF. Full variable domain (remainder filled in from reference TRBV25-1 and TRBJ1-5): EADIYQTPRYLVIGTGKKITLECSQTMGHDKMYWYQQDPGMELHLIHYSYGVNSTEKGDLSSESTVSRIRTEHFPLTLESARPSHTSQYLCASSERQGNQPQHFGDGTRLSIL.

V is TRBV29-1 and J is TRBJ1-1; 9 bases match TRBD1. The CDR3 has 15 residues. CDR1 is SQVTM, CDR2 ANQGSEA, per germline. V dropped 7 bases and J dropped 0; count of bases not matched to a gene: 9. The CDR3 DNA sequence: TGCAGCGCTCGAGGACAGGGGATGTTGAACACTGAAGCTTTCTTT. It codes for CSARGQGMLNTEAFF.

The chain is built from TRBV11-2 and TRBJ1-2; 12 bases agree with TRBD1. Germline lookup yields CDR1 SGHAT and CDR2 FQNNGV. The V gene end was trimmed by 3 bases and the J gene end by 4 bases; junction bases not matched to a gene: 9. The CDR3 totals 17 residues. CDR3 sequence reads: CASSLAGTGGYGYGYTF. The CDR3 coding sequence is TGTGCCAGCAGCTTGGCCGGGACAGGGGGCTACGGCTATGGCTACACCTTC.

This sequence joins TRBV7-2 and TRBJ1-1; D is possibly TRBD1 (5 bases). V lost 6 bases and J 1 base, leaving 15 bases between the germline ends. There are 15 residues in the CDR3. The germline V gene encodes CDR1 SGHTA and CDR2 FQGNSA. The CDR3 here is CASRPPGGKNTEAFF. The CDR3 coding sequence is TGTGCCAGCAGGCCTCCGGGGGGAAAGAACACTGAAGCTTTCTTT.

DNA for the CDR3: TGTGCCAGCAGTTTAGAGGGAGGGGTCAATTCACCCCTCCACTTT. It translates to CASSLEGGVNSPLHF. This chain joins TRBV27 and TRBJ1-6; weak D call: TRBD1 (5 bases). V shed 2 bases and J shed 7 bases, with 12 bases lying between them. The germline V gene has CDR1 MNHEY and CDR2 SMNVEV (reference sequence). The CDR3 runs 15 residues.

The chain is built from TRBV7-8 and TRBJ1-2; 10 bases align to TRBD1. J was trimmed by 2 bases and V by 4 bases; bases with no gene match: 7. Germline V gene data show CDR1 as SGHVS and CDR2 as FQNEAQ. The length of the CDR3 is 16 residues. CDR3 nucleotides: TGTGCCAGCAGCTCAACTCCGGGACAGGGGAACTATGGCTACACCTTC. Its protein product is CASSSTPGQGNYGYTF.

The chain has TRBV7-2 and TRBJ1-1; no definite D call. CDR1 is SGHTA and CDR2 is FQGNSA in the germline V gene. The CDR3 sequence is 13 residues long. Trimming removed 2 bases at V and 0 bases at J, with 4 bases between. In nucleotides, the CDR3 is TGTGCCAGCAGCTTAATAATGAACACTGAAGCTTTCTTT. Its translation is CASSLIMNTEAFF.

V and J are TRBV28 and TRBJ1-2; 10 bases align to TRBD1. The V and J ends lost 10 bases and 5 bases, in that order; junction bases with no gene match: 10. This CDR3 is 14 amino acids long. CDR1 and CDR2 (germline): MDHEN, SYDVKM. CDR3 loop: CATTLGQGIYGYTF. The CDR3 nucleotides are TGTGCCACCACCCTGGGACAGGGGATTTATGGCTACACCTTC.

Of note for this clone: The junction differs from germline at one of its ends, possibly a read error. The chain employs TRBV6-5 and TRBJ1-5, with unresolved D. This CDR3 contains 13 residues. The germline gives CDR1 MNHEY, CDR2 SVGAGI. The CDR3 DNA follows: TGTGCCAGCACTTACTCATCGGGGCAGCCCCAGCATTTT. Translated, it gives CASTYSSGQPQHF.

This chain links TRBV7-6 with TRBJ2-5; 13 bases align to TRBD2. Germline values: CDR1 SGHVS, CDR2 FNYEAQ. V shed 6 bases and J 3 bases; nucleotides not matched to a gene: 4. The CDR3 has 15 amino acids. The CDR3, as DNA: TGTGCCAGCAGACAACTAGCGGGAGGGGAAGAGACCCAGTACTTC. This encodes CASRQLAGGEETQYF.

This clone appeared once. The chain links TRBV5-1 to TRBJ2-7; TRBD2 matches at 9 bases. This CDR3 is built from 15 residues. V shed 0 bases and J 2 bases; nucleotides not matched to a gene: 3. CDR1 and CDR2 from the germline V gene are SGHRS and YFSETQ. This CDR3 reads CASSLVAGGTYEQYV. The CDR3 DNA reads TGCGCCAGCAGCTTGGTGGCGGGGGGGACCTACGAGCAGTACGTC.

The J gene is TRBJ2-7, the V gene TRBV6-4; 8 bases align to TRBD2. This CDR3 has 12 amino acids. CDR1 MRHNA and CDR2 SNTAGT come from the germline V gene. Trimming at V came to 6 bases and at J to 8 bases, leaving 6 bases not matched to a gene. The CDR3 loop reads CASRLAGGKQYV. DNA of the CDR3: TGTGCCAGCAGGCTAGCGGGTGGAAAGCAGTACGTC.

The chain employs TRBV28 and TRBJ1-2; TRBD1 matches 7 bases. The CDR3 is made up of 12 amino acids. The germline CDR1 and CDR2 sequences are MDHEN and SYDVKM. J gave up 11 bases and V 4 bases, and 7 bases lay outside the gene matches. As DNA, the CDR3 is TGTGCCAGCAGTTCACCGGACAGGAAATACACCTTC. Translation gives CASSSPDRKYTF.

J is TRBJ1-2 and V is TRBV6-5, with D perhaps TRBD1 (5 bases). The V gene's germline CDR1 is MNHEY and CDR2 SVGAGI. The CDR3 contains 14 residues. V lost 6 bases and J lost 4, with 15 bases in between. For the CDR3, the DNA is TGTGCCAGCAGGAGGGGAGGGGAAGGCTATGGCTACACCTTC. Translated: CASRRGGEGYGYTF.

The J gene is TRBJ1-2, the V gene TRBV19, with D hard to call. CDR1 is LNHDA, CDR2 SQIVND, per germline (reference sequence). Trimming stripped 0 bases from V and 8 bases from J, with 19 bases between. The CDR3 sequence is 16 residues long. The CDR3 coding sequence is TGTGCCAGTAGTATAGATGGTTGGCGGGGAGAGGGCGGCTACACCTTC. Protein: CASSIDGWRGEGGYTF.

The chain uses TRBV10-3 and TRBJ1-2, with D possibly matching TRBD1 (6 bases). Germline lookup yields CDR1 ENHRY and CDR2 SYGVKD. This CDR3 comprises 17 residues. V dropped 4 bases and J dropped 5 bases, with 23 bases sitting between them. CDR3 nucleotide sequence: TGTGCCATCAGTGTCTCAAACACCGGCCAGGGGCCATATGGCTACACCTTC. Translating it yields CAISVSNTGQGPYGYTF.

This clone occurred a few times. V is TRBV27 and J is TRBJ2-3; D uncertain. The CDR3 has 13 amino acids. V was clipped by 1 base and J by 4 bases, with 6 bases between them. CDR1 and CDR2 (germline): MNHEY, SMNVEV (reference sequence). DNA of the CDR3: TGTGCCAGCAGTTTATTTGCGTCAGATACGCAGTATTTT. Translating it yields CASSLFASDTQYF.

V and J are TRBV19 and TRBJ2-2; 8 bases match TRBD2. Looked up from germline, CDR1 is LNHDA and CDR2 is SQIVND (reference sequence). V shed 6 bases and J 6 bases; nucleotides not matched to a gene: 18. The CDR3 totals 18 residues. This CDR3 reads CASRPGVLRLATSGELFF. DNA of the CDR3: TGTGCCAGTAGGCCTGGGGTTTTGAGACTAGCGACTTCCGGGGAGCTGTTTTTT.

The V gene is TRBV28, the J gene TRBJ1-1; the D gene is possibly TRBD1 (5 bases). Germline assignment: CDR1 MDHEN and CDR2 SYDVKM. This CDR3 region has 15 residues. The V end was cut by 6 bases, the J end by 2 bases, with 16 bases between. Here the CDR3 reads CASSLGGGSNTEAFF. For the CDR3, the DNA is TGTGCCAGCAGCCTGGGGGGGGGATCCAACACTGAAGCTTTCTTT.

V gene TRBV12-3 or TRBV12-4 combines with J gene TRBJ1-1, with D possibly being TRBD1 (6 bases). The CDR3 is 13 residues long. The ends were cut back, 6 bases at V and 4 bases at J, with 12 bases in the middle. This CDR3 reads CASSTGIGTEAFF. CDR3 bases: TGTGCCAGCAGCACAGGGATAGGCACTGAAGCTTTCTTT.

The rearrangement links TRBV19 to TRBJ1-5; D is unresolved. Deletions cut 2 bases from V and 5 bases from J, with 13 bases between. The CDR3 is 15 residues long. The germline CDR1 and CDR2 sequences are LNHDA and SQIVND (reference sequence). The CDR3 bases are TGTGCCAGTAGTATAAATTGGAGGGCGGATCAGCCCCAGCATTTT. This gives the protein CASSINWRADQPQHF.

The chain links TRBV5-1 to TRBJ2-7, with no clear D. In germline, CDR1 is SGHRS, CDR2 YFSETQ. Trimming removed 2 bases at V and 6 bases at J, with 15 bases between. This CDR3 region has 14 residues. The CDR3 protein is CASSFRVIRGEQYF. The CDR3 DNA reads TGCGCCAGCAGCTTCCGGGTCATCCGCGGCGAGCAGTACTTC.

CDR3 residues: CASSLRMASGGRETQYF. The CDR3 bases are TGCGCCAGCAGCTTGCGAATGGCTAGCGGGGGACGAGAGACCCAGTACTTC. The J gene is TRBJ2-5, the V gene TRBV5-1; 10 positions match TRBD2. The trim removed 1 base at V and 4 bases at J, leaving 10 bases unmatched. The CDR3 is made up of 17 amino acids. Germline assignment: CDR1 SGHRS and CDR2 YFSETQ.

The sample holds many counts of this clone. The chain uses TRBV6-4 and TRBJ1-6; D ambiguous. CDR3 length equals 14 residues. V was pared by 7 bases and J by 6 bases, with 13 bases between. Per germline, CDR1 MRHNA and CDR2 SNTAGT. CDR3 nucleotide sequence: TGTGCCAGCACCCAAGGTAGACTTAATTCACCCCTCCACTTT. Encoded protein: CASTQGRLNSPLHF.